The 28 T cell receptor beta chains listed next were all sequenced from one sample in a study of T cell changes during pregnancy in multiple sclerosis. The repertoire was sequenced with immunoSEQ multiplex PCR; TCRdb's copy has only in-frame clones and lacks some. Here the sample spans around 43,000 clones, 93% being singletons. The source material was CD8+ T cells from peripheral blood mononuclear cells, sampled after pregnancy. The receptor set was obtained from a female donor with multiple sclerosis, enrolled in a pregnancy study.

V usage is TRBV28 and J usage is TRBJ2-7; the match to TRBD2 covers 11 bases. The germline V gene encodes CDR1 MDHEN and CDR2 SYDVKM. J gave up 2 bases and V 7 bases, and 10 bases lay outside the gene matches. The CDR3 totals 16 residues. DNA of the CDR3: TGTGCCAGCACATTAGCGGGAGGGTCCTCAACCTACGAGCAGTACTTC. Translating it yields CASTLAGGSSTYEQYF.

The CDR3, as DNA: TGTGCCAGCAGCTTGGGGCAGTCTGGCTACACCTTC. Translation gives CASSLGQSGYTF. The chain employs TRBV5-8 and TRBJ1-2; D not resolved. Trimming stripped 0 bases from V and 7 bases from J, with 7 bases between. This CDR3 comprises 12 residues. Per the germline V gene, CDR1 is SGHTS and CDR2 is YDEGEE.

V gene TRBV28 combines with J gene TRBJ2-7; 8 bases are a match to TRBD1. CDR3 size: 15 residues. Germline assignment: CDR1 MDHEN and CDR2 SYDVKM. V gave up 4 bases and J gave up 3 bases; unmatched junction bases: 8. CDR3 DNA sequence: TGTGCCAGCAGTTACCGGGACAGGCTAAACTACGAGCAGTACTTC. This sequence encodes CASSYRDRLNYEQYF.

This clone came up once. The CDR3 sequence: CASSTPGTGVYGYTF. DNA for the CDR3: TGTGCCAGCAGCACCCCGGGCACGGGGGTCTATGGCTACACCTTC. The chain carries TRBV9 and TRBJ1-2; perhaps TRBD1 as D (5 bases). V dropped 4 bases and J dropped 4 bases, with 17 bases sitting between them. Germline V gives CDR1 SGDLS, CDR2 YYNGEE. This CDR3 is built from 15 residues. The whole variable domain, remainder taken from reference TRBV9 and TRBJ1-2, is DSGVTQTPKHLITATGQRVTLRCSPRSGDLSVYWYQQSLDQGLQFLIQYYNGEERAKGNILERFSAQQFPDLHSELNLSSLELGDSALYFCASSTPGTGVYGYTFGSGTRLTVV.

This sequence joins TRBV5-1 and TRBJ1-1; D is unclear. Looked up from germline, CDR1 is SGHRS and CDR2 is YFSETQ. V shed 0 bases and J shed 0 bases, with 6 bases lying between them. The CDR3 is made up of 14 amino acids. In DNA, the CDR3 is TGCGCCAGCAGCTTGGCGACACTGAACACTGAAGCTTTCTTT. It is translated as CASSLATLNTEAFF.

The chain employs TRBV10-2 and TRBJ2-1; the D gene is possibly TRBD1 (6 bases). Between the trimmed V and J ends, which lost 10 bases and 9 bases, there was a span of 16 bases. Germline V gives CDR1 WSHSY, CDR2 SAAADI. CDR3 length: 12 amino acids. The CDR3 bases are TGCGCCACCAGGGGAGAATTTCTTGAGCAGTTCTTC. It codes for CATRGEFLEQFF.

CDR3 bases: TGTGCTAGTGGTCAAGGGGGCGTTAGGGGCCAAGAGACCCAGTACTTC. It translates to CASGQGGVRGQETQYF. V and J are TRBV12-5 and TRBJ2-5; 7 nucleotides align to TRBD1. The ends lost 5 bases at V and 1 base at J; junction bases unmatched: 10. CDR3 length: 16 amino acids. The germline gives CDR1 LGHNT, CDR2 FRNRAP.

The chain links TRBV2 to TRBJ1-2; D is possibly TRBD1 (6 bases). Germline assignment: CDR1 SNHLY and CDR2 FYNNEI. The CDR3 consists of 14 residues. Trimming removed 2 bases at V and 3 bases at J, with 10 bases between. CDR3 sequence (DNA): TGTGCCAGCAGTGAATTACAGGGCGACTATGGCTACACCTTC. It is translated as CASSELQGDYGYTF.

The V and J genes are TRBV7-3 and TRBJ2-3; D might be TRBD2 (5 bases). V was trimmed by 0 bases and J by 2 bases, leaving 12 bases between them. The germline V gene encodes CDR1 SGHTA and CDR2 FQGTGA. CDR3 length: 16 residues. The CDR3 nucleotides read TGTGCCAGCAGCTTAACGAGGGCGACCCTCACAGATACGCAGTATTTT. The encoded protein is CASSLTRATLTDTQYF.

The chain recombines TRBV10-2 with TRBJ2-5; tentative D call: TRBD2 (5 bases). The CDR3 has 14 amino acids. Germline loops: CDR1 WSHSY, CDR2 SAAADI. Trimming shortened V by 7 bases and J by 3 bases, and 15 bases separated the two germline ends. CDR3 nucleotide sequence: TGCGCCAGCACCCCAGCGGCCGCCGAAGAGACCCAGTACTTC. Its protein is CASTPAAAEETQYF.

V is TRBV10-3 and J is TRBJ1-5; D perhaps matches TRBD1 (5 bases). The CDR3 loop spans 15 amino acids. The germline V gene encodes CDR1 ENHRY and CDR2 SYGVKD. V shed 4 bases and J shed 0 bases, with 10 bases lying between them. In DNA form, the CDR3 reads TGTGCCATCAGTGTATCAGGGAATAGCAATCAGCCCCAGCATTTT. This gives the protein CAISVSGNSNQPQHF.

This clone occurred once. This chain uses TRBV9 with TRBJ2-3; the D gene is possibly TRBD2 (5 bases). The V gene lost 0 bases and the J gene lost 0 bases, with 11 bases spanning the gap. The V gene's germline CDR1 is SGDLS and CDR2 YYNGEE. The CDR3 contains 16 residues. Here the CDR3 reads CASSVEKRTSTDTQYF. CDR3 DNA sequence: TGTGCCAGCAGCGTAGAAAAGCGGACTAGCACAGATACGCAGTATTTT.

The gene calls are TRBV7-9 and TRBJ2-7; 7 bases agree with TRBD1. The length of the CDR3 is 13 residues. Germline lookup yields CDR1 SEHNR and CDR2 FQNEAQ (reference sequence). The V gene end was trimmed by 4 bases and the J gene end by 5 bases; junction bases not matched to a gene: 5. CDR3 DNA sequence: TGTGCCAGCAGCTCTGGGACAGCCCACGAGCAGTACTTC. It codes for CASSSGTAHEQYF.

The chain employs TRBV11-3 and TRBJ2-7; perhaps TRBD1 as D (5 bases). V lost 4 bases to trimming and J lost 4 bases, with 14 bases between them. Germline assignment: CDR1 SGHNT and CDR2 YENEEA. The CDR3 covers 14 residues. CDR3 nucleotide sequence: TGTGCCAGCAGCTCACAGGAGAACCCTTACGAGCAGTACTTC. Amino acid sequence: CASSSQENPYEQYF.

CDR3 in amino acids: CASSFDGNGEETQYF. As DNA, the CDR3 is TGTGCCAGCAGCTTTGACGGAAATGGGGAGGAGACCCAGTACTTC. V is TRBV13 and J is TRBJ2-5, with D maybe TRBD2 (5 bases). This CDR3 is 15 amino acids long. The ends were cut back, 3 bases at V and 5 bases at J, with 16 bases in the middle. CDR1 and CDR2 (germline): PRHDT, FYEKMQ (reference sequence).

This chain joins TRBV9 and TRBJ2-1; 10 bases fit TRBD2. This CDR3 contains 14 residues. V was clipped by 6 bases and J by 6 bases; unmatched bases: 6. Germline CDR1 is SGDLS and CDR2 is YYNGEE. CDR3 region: CASTPGTSANEQFF. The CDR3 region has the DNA TGTGCCAGCACCCCCGGGACTAGCGCCAATGAGCAGTTCTTC.

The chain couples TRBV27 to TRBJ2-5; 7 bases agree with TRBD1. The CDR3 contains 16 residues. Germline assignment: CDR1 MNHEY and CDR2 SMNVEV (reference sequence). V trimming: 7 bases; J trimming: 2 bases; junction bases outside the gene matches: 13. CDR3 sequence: CASTPSSGGRQETQYF. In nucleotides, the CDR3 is TGTGCCAGCACTCCCTCATCAGGGGGAAGGCAAGAGACCCAGTACTTC.

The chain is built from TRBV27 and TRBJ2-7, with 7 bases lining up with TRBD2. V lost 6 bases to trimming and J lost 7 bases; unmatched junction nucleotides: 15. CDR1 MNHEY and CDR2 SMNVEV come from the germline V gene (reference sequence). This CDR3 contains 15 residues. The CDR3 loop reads CASRSTPRLGREQYF. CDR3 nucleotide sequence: TGTGCCAGCAGGTCCACCCCCCGTCTCGGGAGGGAGCAGTACTTC.

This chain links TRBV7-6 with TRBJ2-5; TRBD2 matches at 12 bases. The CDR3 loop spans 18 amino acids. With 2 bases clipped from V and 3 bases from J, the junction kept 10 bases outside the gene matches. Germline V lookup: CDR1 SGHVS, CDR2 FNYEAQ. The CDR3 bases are TGTGCCAGCAGCTTACGACTAGCGGGAGTTTTTGGGAAAGAGACCCAGTACTTC. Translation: CASSLRLAGVFGKETQYF.

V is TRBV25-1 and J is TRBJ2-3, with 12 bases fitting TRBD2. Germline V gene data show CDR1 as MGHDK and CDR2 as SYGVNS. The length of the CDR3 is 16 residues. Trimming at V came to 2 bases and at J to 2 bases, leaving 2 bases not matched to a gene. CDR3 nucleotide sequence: TGTGCCAGCAGTGAACTAGCGGGAGGGTTCACAGATACGCAGTATTTT. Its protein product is CASSELAGGFTDTQYF.

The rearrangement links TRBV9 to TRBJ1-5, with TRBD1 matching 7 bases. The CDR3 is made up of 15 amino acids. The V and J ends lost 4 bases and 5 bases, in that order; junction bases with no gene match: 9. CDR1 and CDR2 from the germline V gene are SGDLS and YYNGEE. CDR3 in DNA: TGTGCCAGCAGCCCGGACTTCACAGGGGATCAGCCCCAGCATTTT. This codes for CASSPDFTGDQPQHF.

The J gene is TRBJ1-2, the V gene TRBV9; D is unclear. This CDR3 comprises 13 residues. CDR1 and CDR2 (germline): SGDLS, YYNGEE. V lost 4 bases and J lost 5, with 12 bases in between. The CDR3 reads CASSSEGDYGYTF. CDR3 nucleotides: TGTGCCAGCAGCTCCGAGGGTGATTATGGCTACACCTTC.

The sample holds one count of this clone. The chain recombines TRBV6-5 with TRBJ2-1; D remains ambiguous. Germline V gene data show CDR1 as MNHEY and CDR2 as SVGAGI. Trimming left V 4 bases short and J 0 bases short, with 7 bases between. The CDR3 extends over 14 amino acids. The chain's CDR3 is CASSSYSSYNEQFF. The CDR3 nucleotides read TGTGCCAGCAGTTCGTACAGCTCCTACAATGAGCAGTTCTTC.

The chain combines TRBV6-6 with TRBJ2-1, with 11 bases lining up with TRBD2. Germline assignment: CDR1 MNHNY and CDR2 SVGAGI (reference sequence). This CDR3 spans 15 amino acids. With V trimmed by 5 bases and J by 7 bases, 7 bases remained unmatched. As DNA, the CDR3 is TGTGCCAGCAGTCCCGGACTAGCGGGCCCGAATGAGCAGTTCTTC. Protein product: CASSPGLAGPNEQFF.

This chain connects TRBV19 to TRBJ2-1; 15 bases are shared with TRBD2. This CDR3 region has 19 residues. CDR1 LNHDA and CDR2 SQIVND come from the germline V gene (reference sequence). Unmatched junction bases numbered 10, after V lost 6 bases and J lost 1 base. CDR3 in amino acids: CASRTTGTSGRLSYNEQFF. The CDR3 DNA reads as TGTGCCAGTAGAACCACCGGGACTAGCGGGAGGTTATCCTACAATGAGCAGTTCTTC.

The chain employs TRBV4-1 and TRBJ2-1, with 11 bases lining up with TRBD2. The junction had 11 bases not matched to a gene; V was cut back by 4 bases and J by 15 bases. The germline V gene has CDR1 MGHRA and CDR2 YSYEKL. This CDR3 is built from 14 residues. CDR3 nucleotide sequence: TGCGCCAGCAGCCGGGATGAGTTAGCGGGAGGGATGTTCTTC. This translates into CASSRDELAGGMFF.

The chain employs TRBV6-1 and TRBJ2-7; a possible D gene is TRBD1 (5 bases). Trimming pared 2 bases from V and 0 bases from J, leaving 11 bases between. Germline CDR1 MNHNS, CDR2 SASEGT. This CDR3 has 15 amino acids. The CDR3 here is CASSERQGGSYEQYF. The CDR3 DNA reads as TGTGCCAGCAGTGAACGGCAGGGTGGCTCCTACGAGCAGTACTTC.

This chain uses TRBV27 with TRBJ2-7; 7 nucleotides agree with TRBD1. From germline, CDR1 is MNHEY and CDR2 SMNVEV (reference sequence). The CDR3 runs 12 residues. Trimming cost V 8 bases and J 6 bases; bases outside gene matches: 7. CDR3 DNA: TGTGCCAGCCTCGACAGGGCAGGCGAGCAGTACTTC. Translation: CASLDRAGEQYF.